The rows below give T cell receptor beta chains drawn from one sample of a study of blood T cell repertoires in COVID-19. Here immunoSEQ multiplex PCR was the method, and the copy in TCRdb shows in-frame clones only, minus some. Counted here are more than 45,000 clones, more than 75% occurring once; the ten biggest clones make up almost 6%. Sequences were obtained from peripheral blood. These receptor sequences come from a woman in her fifties or sixties with acute or convalescent COVID-19. CDR3s include the opening cysteine and the closing phenylalanine or tryptophan.

J,V,CDR3
TRBJ2-1,TRBV2,CASSEPPGEYNEQFF
TRBJ1-5,TRBV5-1,CASSPGDREYSNQPQHF
TRBJ2-7,TRBV10-3,CAIKPGQGTYEQYF
TRBJ2-1,TRBV13,CASSIRVAGVAYNEQFF
TRBJ2-1,TRBV7-3,CASSLISAAPNEQFF
TRBJ1-1,TRBV19,CASSSRTGVNTEAFF
TRBJ1-5,TRBV6-6,CASRLTRPSNQPQHF
TRBJ2-1,TRBV7-3,CASSQSGRANEQFF
TRBJ1-1,TRBV19,CASIGQGYAEAFF
TRBJ2-7,TRBV6-5,CASKGQGGPYEQYF
TRBJ2-5,TRBV14,CASSQDSIRDRGEEETQYF
TRBJ2-1,TRBV30,CAFAGLAGINEQFF
TRBJ1-6,TRBV5-1,CASSETGQLNSPLHF
TRBJ2-7,TRBV5-1,CASSLERDRATYEQYF
TRBJ1-4,TRBV5-1,CASSFRRGDEKLFF
TRBJ2-3,TRBV30,CAWRGSGASTDTQYF
TRBJ1-5,TRBV30,CAWSQGVNQPQHF
TRBJ1-2,TRBV5-1,CASSQNARRTNYGYTF
TRBJ1-5,TRBV20-1,CSASGTGFGNQPQHF
TRBJ2-5,TRBV7-7,CASSSSPAGFSETQYF
TRBJ1-4,TRBV5-1,CASSPLGPGSEATNEKLFF
TRBJ2-7,TRBV2,CASVKIPTTDEQYF
TRBJ1-5,TRBV4-1,CASSQRTESNQPQHF
TRBJ1-1,TRBV5-1,CASSLVFPGMNTEAFF
TRBJ1-5,TRBV29-1,CSVGAGDNQPQHF
TRBJ2-2,TRBV7-9,CASTLGLAGGPTNTGELFF
TRBJ2-1,TRBV19,CASSIGFGLAGGGEQFF
TRBJ2-5,TRBV10-3,CAISGGGGETQYF
TRBJ1-1,TRBV6-5,CASRLYDRDTEAFF
TRBJ1-6,TRBV7-8,CASSLRGVGQANSPLHF
TRBJ1-2,TRBV5-6,CASSRGYGYTF
TRBJ2-3,TRBV9,CASSLYGTSPSTDTQYF
TRBJ1-2,TRBV5-8,CASSSVRGFGGYTF
TRBJ2-3,TRBV12-5,CASGLVASLDTQYF
TRBJ1-2,TRBV4-2,CASSQDRGSGYTF
TRBJ1-5,TRBV27,CASRPRQGNGDQPQHF
TRBJ1-5,TRBV10-2,CASNGQINQPQHF
TRBJ2-5,TRBV5-4,CASSLDSYQETQYF
TRBJ2-1,TRBV11-2,CASSSTTSGWGGNEQFF
TRBJ2-3,TRBV13,CASRLSGRTDTQYF
TRBJ1-4,TRBV6-6,CASSYPQGMGLEKLFF
TRBJ2-2,TRBV7-8,CASSLVSGGGTGELFF
TRBJ2-1,TRBV4-1,CASSQDGASGKGFF
TRBJ2-3,TRBV12-3/TRBV12-4,CASSRGESDTQYF
TRBJ1-2,TRBV7-9,CASSVGQANGYTF
TRBJ1-1,TRBV14,CASSTGGAVAEAFF